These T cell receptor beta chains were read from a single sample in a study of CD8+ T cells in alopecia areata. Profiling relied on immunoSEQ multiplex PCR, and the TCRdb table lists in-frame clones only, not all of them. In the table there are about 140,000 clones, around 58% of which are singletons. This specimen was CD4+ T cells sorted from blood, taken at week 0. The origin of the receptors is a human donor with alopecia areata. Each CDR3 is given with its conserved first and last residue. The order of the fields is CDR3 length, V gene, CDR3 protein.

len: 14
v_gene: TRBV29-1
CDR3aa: CSARQGARTGELFF

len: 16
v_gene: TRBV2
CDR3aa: CASSGGQGAAKNIQYF

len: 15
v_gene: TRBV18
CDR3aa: CASSPQSQGVYPLHF

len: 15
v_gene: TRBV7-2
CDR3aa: CASSTLAGVTGELFF

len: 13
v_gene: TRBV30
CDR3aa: CAWSKDRGTEAFF

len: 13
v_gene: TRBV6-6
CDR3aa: CASIQEALQGYTF

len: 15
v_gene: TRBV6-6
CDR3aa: CASSPGTWAVAEQFF

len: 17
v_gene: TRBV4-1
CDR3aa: CASSQGGRGRRGNTIYF

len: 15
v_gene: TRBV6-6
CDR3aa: CASSQLVVPSDTQYF

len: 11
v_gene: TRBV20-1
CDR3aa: CRIGNNSPLHF

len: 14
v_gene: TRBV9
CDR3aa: CASSVGGLAGTQYF

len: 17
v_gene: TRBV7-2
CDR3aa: CASSSTGRSTLNTEAFF

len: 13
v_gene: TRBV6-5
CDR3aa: CASRRGSGETQYF

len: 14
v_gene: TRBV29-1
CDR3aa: CSVTQGATNEKLFF

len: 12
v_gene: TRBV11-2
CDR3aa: CASSAEGGTQYF

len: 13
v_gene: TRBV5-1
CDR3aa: CASSDQGVYEQYF

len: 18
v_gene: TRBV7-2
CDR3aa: CASSLGVGYGVTNTEAFF

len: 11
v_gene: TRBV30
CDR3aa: CAWSTSETQYF

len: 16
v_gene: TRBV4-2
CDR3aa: CASSSQLTSASPEQFF

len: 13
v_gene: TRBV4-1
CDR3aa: CASSPLGGLEAFF

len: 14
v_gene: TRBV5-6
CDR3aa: CASSPNLTRYFQYF

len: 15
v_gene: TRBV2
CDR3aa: CASSAGQGRNSPLHF

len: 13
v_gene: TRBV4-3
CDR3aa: CASSQDQRYGYTF

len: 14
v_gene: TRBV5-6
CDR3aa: CASSLLQGGHIQYF

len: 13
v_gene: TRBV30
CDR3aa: CAWTRGVTGELFF

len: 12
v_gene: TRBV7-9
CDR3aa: CASSSSLDTQYF

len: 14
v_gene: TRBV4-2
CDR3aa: CASSKGGRNQPQHF

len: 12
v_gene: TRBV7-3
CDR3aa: CASSTWGDTQYF

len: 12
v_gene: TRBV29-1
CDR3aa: CSVADTHTEAFF

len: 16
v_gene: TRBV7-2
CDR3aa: CASSSPGLARPNIQYF

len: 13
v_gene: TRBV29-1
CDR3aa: CSVRDRLTYEQYF

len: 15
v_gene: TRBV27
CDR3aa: CASSIGQGIYSPLHF

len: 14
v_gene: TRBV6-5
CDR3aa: CASRPWTSGETQYF

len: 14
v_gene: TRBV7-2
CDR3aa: CASSREGPSYEQYF

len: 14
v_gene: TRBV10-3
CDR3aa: CAISDSTGSDTQYF

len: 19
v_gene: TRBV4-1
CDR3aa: CASSLAPDRGGLGNQPQHF

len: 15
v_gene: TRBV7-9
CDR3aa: CASSLYAGRSTEAFF

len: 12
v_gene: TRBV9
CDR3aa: CASSVGQGGYTF

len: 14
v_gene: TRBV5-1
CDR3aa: CASREPSSSDTQYF

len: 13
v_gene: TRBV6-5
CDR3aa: CASSKPGAYEQYF

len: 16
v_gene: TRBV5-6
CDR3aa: CASSWDWHSGANVLTF

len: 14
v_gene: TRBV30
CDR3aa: CAWSVKGAADTQYF

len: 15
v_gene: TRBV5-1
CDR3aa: CASSLGRGQRETQYF

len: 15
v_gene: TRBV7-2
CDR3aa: CASSLFGEVGQPQHF

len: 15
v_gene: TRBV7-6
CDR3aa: CASSRRSGYTDTQYF

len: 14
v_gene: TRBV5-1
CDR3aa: CASSLAAGDYEQYF

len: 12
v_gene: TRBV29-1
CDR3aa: CSVDSSNYGYTF

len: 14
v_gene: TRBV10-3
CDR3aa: CAITYSDFYNEQFF

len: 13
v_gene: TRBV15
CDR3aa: CATSRPTGYEQYF

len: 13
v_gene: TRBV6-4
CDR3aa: CASSDGLSGELFF

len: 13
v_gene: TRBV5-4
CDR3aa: CASGDTMNTEAFF

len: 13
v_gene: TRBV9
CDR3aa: CASSPGPDQPQHF